These 22 T cell receptor beta chains share one sample of origin, sequenced in a study of T cells in localized non-small cell lung cancer. Produced via immunoSEQ multiplex PCR; TCRdb's table is partial and in-frame only. The table lists 25,000 to 35,000 clones, 80% to 85% of them singletons. The material was peripheral blood mononuclear cells, obtained before any cancer treatment. The receptors were sampled from a man aged 35 to 69 with stage III lung adenocarcinoma.

V usage is TRBV11-2 and J usage is TRBJ1-5; D uncertain. The CDR3 sequence is 13 residues long. Germline CDR1 is SGHAT and CDR2 is FQNNGV. With 0 bases removed from V and 6 bases from J, the gap between germline ends came to 6 bases. This chain's CDR3 is CASSLDPSQPQHF. DNA for the CDR3: TGTGCCAGCAGCTTAGACCCGAGTCAGCCCCAGCATTTT. Supplemented by reference TRBV11-2 and TRBJ1-5, the full variable domain reads EAGVAQSPRYKIIEKRQSVAFWCNPISGHATLYWYQQILGQGPKLLIQFQNNGVVDDSQLPKDRFSAERLKGVDSTLKIQPAKLEDSAVYLCASSLDPSQPQHFGDGTRLSIL.

This chain uses TRBV2 with TRBJ1-5; possibly TRBD1 for D (6 bases). The germline CDR1 and CDR2 sequences are SNHLY and FYNNEI. This CDR3 spans 15 amino acids. The V gene lost 7 bases and the J gene lost 3 bases, with 16 bases spanning the gap. CDR3 DNA: TGTGCCAGCACCAAAGGGGGAGGGGACAATCAGCCCCAGCATTTT. Translated: CASTKGGGDNQPQHF.

The V gene is TRBV27, the J gene TRBJ2-3, with D perhaps TRBD2 (5 bases). Germline V gene sequence: CDR1 MNHEY, CDR2 SMNVEV (reference sequence). Trimming shortened V by 1 base and J by 2 bases, and 10 bases separated the two germline ends. The CDR3 length is 15 residues. The CDR3: CASSLYSVATDTQYF. The CDR3 DNA reads TGTGCCAGCAGTTTATATAGCGTAGCCACAGATACGCAGTATTTT.

J is TRBJ2-5 and V is TRBV28, with D possibly TRBD2 on 6 matching bases. The CDR3 spans 15 residues. Trimming stripped 5 bases from V and 1 base from J, with 14 bases between. Germline V gene data show CDR1 as MDHEN and CDR2 as SYDVKM. The CDR3 is CASSPATTSQETQYF. CDR3 nucleotides: TGTGCCAGCAGTCCAGCCACGACTAGCCAAGAGACCCAGTACTTC. Combining the CDR3 with reference TRBV28 and TRBJ2-5 gives the whole variable domain DVKVTQSSRYLVKRTGEKVFLECVQDMDHENMFWYRQDPGLGLRLIYFSYDVKMKEKGDIPEGYSVSREKKERFSLILESASTNQTSMYLCASSPATTSQETQYFGPGTRLLVL.

The chain combines TRBV10-2 with TRBJ1-1; the D is unclear. The CDR3 consists of 10 residues. Germline CDR1 and CDR2: WSHSY and SAAADI. The CDR3 here is CASSGTEAFF. CDR3 nucleotide sequence: TGCGCAAGCTCGGGAACTGAAGCTTTCTTT.

V is TRBV7-9 and J is TRBJ1-1; D gene uncertain. Germline V gives CDR1 SEHNR, CDR2 FQNEAQ (reference sequence). V gave up 7 bases and J gave up 1 base, with 7 bases separating them. CDR3 length equals 12 residues. CDR3 coding DNA: TGTGCCAGCACAGACACGAACACTGAAGCTTTCTTT. Translated: CASTDTNTEAFF.

The V gene is TRBV7-2, the J gene TRBJ2-5; D not resolved. In germline, CDR1 is SGHTA, CDR2 FQGNSA. The V end lost 2 bases, the J end lost 4 bases, and 5 bases lay between the germline ends. CDR3 length equals 12 residues. The CDR3 is CASSLSGETQYF. DNA of the CDR3: TGTGCCAGCAGCTTATCGGGAGAGACCCAGTACTTC.

Concerning this clone itself: The same CDR3 is also encoded by other DNA sequences in this sample. The CDR3 region is CASSLVGDTYNEQFF. Written as DNA, the CDR3 is TGCGCCAGCAGCTTGGTAGGGGACACCTACAATGAGCAGTTCTTC. The chain combines TRBV5-1 with TRBJ2-1; a possible D gene is TRBD1 (6 bases). V was trimmed by 0 bases and J by 2 bases, leaving 9 bases between them. The CDR3 consists of 15 residues. CDR1 is SGHRS, CDR2 YFSETQ, per germline.

There are a few counts of this clone. This sequence joins TRBV2 and TRBJ1-6; D unresolved. CDR3 length: 13 amino acids. Trimming shortened V by 7 bases and J by 7 bases, and 11 bases separated the two germline ends. Germline CDR1 and CDR2: SNHLY and FYNNEI. The CDR3 loop is CASKAGLNSPLHF. The CDR3 nucleotides read TGTGCCAGCAAGGCGGGCTTAAATTCACCCCTCCACTTT.

The rearrangement joins TRBV28 to TRBJ1-2; D is possibly TRBD1 (5 bases). The germline V gene encodes CDR1 MDHEN and CDR2 SYDVKM. The CDR3 has 13 amino acids. Trimming took 2 bases from V and 4 from J, leaving 8 bases between them. CDR3 sequence reads: CASSLVGTYGYTF. CDR3 nucleotide sequence: TGTGCCAGCAGTTTAGTCGGGACCTATGGCTACACCTTC.

This clone was recorded once. CDR3 residues: CASSQCRDRGRGGELFF. For the CDR3, the DNA is TGCGCCAGCAGTCAATGCCGGGACAGGGGGCGAGGCGGGGAGCTGTTTTTT. The rearrangement joins TRBV23-1 to TRBJ2-2; TRBD1 agrees at 12 bases. TRBV23-1 is flagged as an ORF with uncertain function. The CDR3 is 17 residues long. V shed 1 base, J shed 7 bases, and the junction held 7 bases outside the gene matches.

This chain joins TRBV29-1 and TRBJ2-3; D is uncertain. Germline V lookup: CDR1 SQVTM, CDR2 ANQGSEA. Trimming pared 5 bases from V and 6 bases from J, leaving 6 bases between. CDR3 length equals 10 residues. The CDR3 is CSVSRDTQYF. CDR3 DNA sequence: TGCAGCGTTAGCAGGGATACGCAGTATTTT.

V is TRBV19 and J is TRBJ2-1, with D tentatively TRBD1 (5 bases). CDR3 size: 14 residues. Germline V gene lookup returns CDR1 LNHDA and CDR2 SQIVND (reference sequence). With 1 base removed from V and 7 bases from J, the gap between germline ends came to 11 bases. CDR3 in amino acids: CASSIVSGYNEQFF. The CDR3 DNA sequence: TGTGCCAGTAGTATAGTTTCAGGGTATAATGAGCAGTTCTTC.

The chain has TRBV15 and TRBJ2-3, with a tentative D call TRBD2 (5 bases). CDR1 LNHNV and CDR2 YYDKDF come from the germline V gene (reference sequence). Trimming left V 0 bases short and J 0 bases short, with 16 bases between. The CDR3 is made up of 18 amino acids. The CDR3 region has the DNA TGTGCCACCAGCAGAGATCTGAGGGTAGCGAGTAGCACAGATACGCAGTATTTT. It is translated as CATSRDLRVASSTDTQYF.

This clone was seen a few times. This rearrangement joins TRBV7-9 to TRBJ2-7; D is unclear. The CDR3 extends over 13 amino acids. CDR1 is SEHNR and CDR2 is FQNEAQ in the germline V gene (reference sequence). V was shortened by 5 bases and J by 2 bases, with 10 bases between the two germline ends. The CDR3: CASSHGEAYEQYF. The CDR3 region has the DNA TGTGCCAGCAGCCACGGTGAAGCCTACGAGCAGTACTTC.

CDR3 sequence: CASSPQGQGAAGANVLTF. In DNA form, the CDR3 reads TGTGCCAGCAGCCCTCAAGGACAGGGGGCTGCTGGGGCCAACGTCCTGACTTTC. V is TRBV9 and J is TRBJ2-6, with 11 bases fitting TRBD1. Losses at the gene ends were 4 bases for V and 2 bases for J; bases not matched to a gene: 8. CDR1 is SGDLS and CDR2 is YYNGEE in the germline V gene. The CDR3 spans 18 residues.

The rearrangement links TRBV29-1 to TRBJ1-3; unclear D gene. Germline V gene data show CDR1 as SQVTM and CDR2 as ANQGSEA. The germline V and J ends were trimmed by 4 bases and 0 bases, with 7 bases remaining between them. The CDR3 has 13 residues. The CDR3 reads CSVGGISGNTIYF. The CDR3 nucleotides are TGCAGCGTTGGGGGTATCTCTGGAAACACCATATATTTT.

The rearrangement joins TRBV4-2 to TRBJ1-1; a weak D match, TRBD1 (5 bases). This CDR3 is 18 amino acids long. Germline lookup yields CDR1 LGHNA and CDR2 YNFKEQ. V was shortened by 0 bases and J by 7 bases, with 24 bases between the two germline ends. CDR3 DNA sequence: TGTGCCAGCAGCCAAGATCGGGCGACAGCCTTTCAGCGGGGTGAAGCTTTCTTT. Translated, it gives CASSQDRATAFQRGEAFF.

This chain joins TRBV6-6 and TRBJ1-3, with 7 bases matching TRBD1. CDR3 size: 15 residues. V was pared by 5 bases and J by 0 bases, with 4 bases of the junction left unmatched. Germline loops: CDR1 MNHNY, CDR2 SVGAGI (reference sequence). The CDR3 DNA follows: TGTGCCAGCAGTAGACAGGGCAACTCTGGAAACACCATATATTTT. Protein product: CASSRQGNSGNTIYF.

This clone was picked up one time. The chain has TRBV7-9 and TRBJ1-3, with unresolved D. The CDR3 consists of 16 residues. Trimming shortened V by 1 base and J by 0 bases, and 10 bases separated the two germline ends. Germline CDR1 is SEHNR and CDR2 is FQNEAQ (reference sequence). CDR3 bases: TGTGCCAGCAGCTTAGGCTTTTCGCTCTCTGGAAACACCATATATTTT. This sequence encodes CASSLGFSLSGNTIYF.

The chain is built from TRBV6-6 and TRBJ2-6; perhaps D is TRBD1 or TRBD2 (5 bases each). V lost 8 bases and J lost 0, with 14 bases in between. Looked up from germline, CDR1 is MNHNY and CDR2 is SVGAGI (reference sequence). CDR3 length: 16 residues. CDR3: CASSRGRSSGANVLTF. The CDR3 DNA reads as TGTGCCAGCTCCCGGGGCAGGTCCTCTGGGGCCAACGTCCTGACTTTC.

The chain uses TRBV9 and TRBJ1-6, with 7 bases matching TRBD1. CDR3 length: 15 residues. Trimming cost V 3 bases and J 5 bases; bases outside gene matches: 5. The germline V gene encodes CDR1 SGDLS and CDR2 YYNGEE. The DNA of the CDR3 is TGTGCCAGCAGCGGGGGACAGTTAGATAATTCACCCCTCCACTTT. It is translated as CASSGGQLDNSPLHF.